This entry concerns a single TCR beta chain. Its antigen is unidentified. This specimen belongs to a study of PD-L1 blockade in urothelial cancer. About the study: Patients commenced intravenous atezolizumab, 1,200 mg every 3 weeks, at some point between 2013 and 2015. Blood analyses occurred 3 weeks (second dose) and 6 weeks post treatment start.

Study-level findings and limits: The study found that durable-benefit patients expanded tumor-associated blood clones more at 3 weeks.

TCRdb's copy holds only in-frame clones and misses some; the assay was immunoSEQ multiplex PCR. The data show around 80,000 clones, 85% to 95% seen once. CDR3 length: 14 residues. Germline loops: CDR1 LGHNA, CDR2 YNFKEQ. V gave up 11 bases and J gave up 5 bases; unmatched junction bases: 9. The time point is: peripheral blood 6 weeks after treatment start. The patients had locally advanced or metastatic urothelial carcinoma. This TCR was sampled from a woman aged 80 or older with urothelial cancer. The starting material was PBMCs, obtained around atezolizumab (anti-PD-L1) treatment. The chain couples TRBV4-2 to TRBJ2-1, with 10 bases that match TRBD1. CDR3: CARTGDRGHNEQFF. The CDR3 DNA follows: TGTGCCCGAACTGGGGACAGGGGTCACAATGAGCAGTTCTTC.